A single TCR beta chain is shown here with its context. No antigen is known for it. This record comes from a study of PD-1 blockade in classical Hodgkin lymphoma. Study as a whole: Every 2 weeks, patients got 3 mg/kg intravenous nivolumab.

Study conclusions and caveats: Researchers reported that CD4+ TCR diversity, though not CD8+, rose significantly by C4D1. Patients who initiated nivolumab within 1 year of ASCT were excluded.

All trial patients relapsed after autologous stem cell transplantation. Profiled with immunoSEQ multiplex PCR; TCRdb holds only in-frame clones, not every one. Among some 14,000 clones, approximately 86% were seen once, and the ten largest hold about 40%. The clonotype originates from a human donor with classical Hodgkin lymphoma. This material consisted of peripheral blood mononuclear cells (PBMCs), taken at baseline.

This CDR3 is CASSQGIRLAGDETQYF. The CDR3, as DNA: TGCGCCAGCAGCCAAGGGATAAGGCTAGCGGGGGATGAGACCCAGTACTTC. J is TRBJ2-5 and V is TRBV4-1, with TRBD2 matching 10 bases. The CDR3 totals 17 residues. CDR1 and CDR2 (germline): MGHRA, YSYEKL. The junction had 10 bases not matched to a gene; V was cut back by 1 base and J by 5 bases.